One T cell receptor (beta chain) is described in this entry. This clone's antigen is unknown. Base qualities are not at hand, and no much larger clone is one base apart. On an AutoMACS, CD4+ and CD8+ cells were isolated via positive magnetic bead selection, and their purity was verified by flow cytometry. Clonal expansions were first screened by flow cytometry with a TCR V beta antibody panel, then characterized by TCRB deep sequencing of sorted CD8+ fractions. Isolation of peripheral blood mononuclear cells was done through Ficoll-Paque PLUS density gradient separation. Using Nucleospin Tissue or Tissue XS kits, DNA was extracted from CD4-enriched, CD8-enriched or PBMC samples, with quantification by a Qubit 2.0 fluorometer. Germline trimming: 2 bases from V, 3 bases from J; junction bases outside gene matches: 8. There are 17 amino acids in the CDR3, from cysteine to phenylalanine inclusive. The retained sequence is limited to the CDR3, 51 bases, with the frame set at the first base. CDR1 SGHRS and CDR2 YFSETQ were looked up in the germline V gene.

TCRB CDR3 sequencing used the immunoSEQ assay on genomic DNA. The authors' analysis ran thus. Only a few patient CD8+ clones larger than 1% matched published virus-specific TCRB sequences when compared against them. The analyses included only productive TCRB rearrangements. A clone was defined by a unique TCRB CDR3 sequence, and clonality was computed as a productive clonality index based on Shannon entropy. Repertoire overlap between two samples was calculated from the template counts of each clone relative to total templates per sample. A correlation with a Spearman r of around 0.6 was found between V-gene usage by flow cytometry and V-gene usage by TCRB sequencing. The clones in this table, taken by TCRdb from immuneACCESS, are in-frame only. Not every clone is retained; where verified, under half of the shortfall comes from an unresolved V gene, and the cause of the rest is unknown. D and trimming come from the DNA, and the V and J calls and clone size come from that table. This sample has some 9,600 clones in its table, and under 95% of those were observed once. The ten most abundant clones make up roughly 14% of the sample.

These data come from a study of somatic mutations in cytotoxic T cells in rheumatoid arthritis (dated by TCRdb to about 2017). Regarding the complete study: Right after diagnosis and prior to the start of any treatment, roughly 30 ml EDTA of peripheral blood was drawn from patients. For roughly 61 rheumatoid arthritis patients and 20 healthy controls, TCRB deep sequencing was carried out. The median ages of the patient and control groups were essentially identical. Whether expanded CD8+ T-cell clones in untreated, newly diagnosed rheumatoid arthritis carry somatic mutations was the study question, and clonality was characterized with TCRB deep sequencing. Sorted V beta1+ cells also underwent TCRB sequencing, and some V beta antibody-stained T-cell populations were flow-sorted at nearly 100% purity on a FACSAria II or Sony SH800. Broad study findings and their caveats: The largest CD8+ clone made up more than 20% of CD8+ cells in about an eighth of the 65 patients, and blood and synovial fluid shared several identical CD8+ TCRB sequences. The finding that TRBV07 was slightly underrepresented in patients was left unadjusted for multiple comparisons. An increase of CD8+ clonality with age was seen in patients (Spearman r ≈ 0.49) but not in healthy controls. Viral specificity could not be ruled out by absence from virus-specific databases, and the antigen targets of the expanded CD8+ clones remained unknown. Rheumatoid arthritis patients and age-matched healthy controls did not significantly differ in CD8+ T-cell clonality.

The sequenced material came from CD8+ T cells sorted from blood. The chain is assembled from TRBV5-1 and TRBJ2-4; the central 10 bases match TRBD1. The source is a woman between 18 and 30 years old with rheumatoid arthritis. DNA sequence: TGCGCCAGCAGCTTTGGTGACAGGGGGCTCGTCAAAAACATTCAGTACTTC. Its translation is CASSFGDRGLVKNIQYF.